This entry lists 32 T cell receptor beta chains sequenced from one sample in a study of blood T cell repertoires in COVID-19. Assay used: immunoSEQ multiplex PCR; TCRdb lists only in-frame clones, some missing. Of 10,000 to 15,000 clones in the sample, over 75% were seen once. The specimen was peripheral blood. The receptor set was obtained from an elderly man with acute or convalescent COVID-19.

The chain has TRBV28 and TRBJ1-5; possibly TRBD1 for D (5 bases). V was cut by 8 bases and J by 1 base, with 12 bases left in between. The germline V gene has CDR1 MDHEN and CDR2 SYDVKM. CDR3 length: 14 residues. CDR3 region: CASLTAASNQPQHF. CDR3 nucleotides: TGTGCCAGCTTGACAGCCGCCAGCAATCAGCCCCAGCATTTT.

This chain links TRBV3-1 (or the pseudogene TRBV3-2) with TRBJ2-1; TRBD1 matches 9 bases. This CDR3 spans 16 amino acids. V shed 4 bases, J shed 4 bases, and the junction held 8 bases outside the gene matches. Germline V CDR1 and CDR2: LGHDT, YNNKEL (reference sequence). CDR3 bases: TGTGCCAGCAGCCCGCACGGGACAGGGTCTTACAATGAGCAGTTCTTC. Translated: CASSPHGTGSYNEQFF.

The CDR3 loop reads CASSFLTTGNTIYF. CDR3 sequence (DNA): TGTGCCAGCAGTTTTTTGACTACTGGAAACACCATATATTTT. The chain links TRBV28 to TRBJ1-3; D ambiguous. V lost 3 bases and J lost 2, with 8 bases in between. The CDR3 has 14 amino acids. Germline loops: CDR1 MDHEN, CDR2 SYDVKM.

V gene TRBV6-5 combines with J gene TRBJ1-2; TRBD1 matches at 8 bases. The CDR3 spans 13 residues. The ends lost 4 bases at V and 8 bases at J; junction bases unmatched: 6. CDR1 and CDR2 from the germline V gene are MNHEY and SVGAGI. The CDR3 spells CASSSTGGKGYTF. The DNA of the CDR3 is TGTGCCAGCAGTTCTACAGGGGGAAAGGGCTACACCTTC.

The chain employs TRBV6-5 and TRBJ1-1; perhaps TRBD1 as D (6 bases). The CDR3 runs to 14 residues. CDR1 and CDR2 (germline): MNHEY, SVGAGI. The V end lost 2 bases, the J end lost 8 bases, and 15 bases lay between the germline ends. CDR3 sequence reads: CASSYRGQQGEAFF. The CDR3 nucleotides are TGTGCCAGCAGTTACCGCGGACAGCAAGGGGAAGCTTTCTTT.

The chain joins TRBV7-6 to TRBJ2-1; possibly TRBD1 for D (6 bases). Between the trimmed V and J ends, which lost 0 bases and 0 bases, there was a span of 9 bases. The V gene's germline CDR1 is SGHVS and CDR2 FNYEAQ. The length of the CDR3 is 16 residues. DNA of the CDR3: TGTGCCAGCAGCTTAGCCAGGGGTATCTCCTACAATGAGCAGTTCTTC. Protein: CASSLARGISYNEQFF.

The chain links TRBV19 to TRBJ2-1, with TRBD2 matching 10 bases. V trimming: 4 bases; J trimming: 3 bases; junction bases outside the gene matches: 6. CDR1 is LNHDA and CDR2 is SQIVND in the germline V gene (reference sequence). This CDR3 spans 16 amino acids. Here the CDR3 reads CASSTYASGGYNEQFF. The CDR3 region has the DNA TGTGCCAGTAGTACATATGCTAGCGGGGGCTACAATGAGCAGTTCTTC.

This rearrangement joins TRBV3-1 (or the pseudogene TRBV3-2) to TRBJ2-1; 10 positions agree with TRBD2. The CDR3 has 18 residues. The germline V gene encodes CDR1 LGHDT and CDR2 YNNKEL (reference sequence). Losses at the gene ends were 1 base for V and 0 bases for J; bases not matched to a gene: 6. The CDR3 nucleotides read TGTGCCAGCAGCCAAGGACTAGCGGGTGGAAGCTCCTACAATGAGCAGTTCTTC. Encoded protein: CASSQGLAGGSSYNEQFF.

The J gene is TRBJ2-2, the V gene TRBV7-9, with 8 bases aligning to TRBD2. After removal of 5 bases from V and 4 bases from J, the junction contained 12 bases not matched to a gene. The CDR3 consists of 17 residues. CDR1 SEHNR and CDR2 FQNEAQ come from the germline V gene (reference sequence). Written as DNA, the CDR3 is TGTGCCAGCAGCCCTCCGAGAGCGGGGGACTCCACCGGGGAGCTGTTTTTT. This sequence encodes CASSPPRAGDSTGELFF.

V usage is TRBV3-1 (or the pseudogene TRBV3-2) and J usage is TRBJ2-2; TRBD2 matches 9 bases. Germline V gene lookup returns CDR1 LGHDT and CDR2 YNNKEL (reference sequence). The CDR3 length is 15 residues. Losses at the gene ends were 2 bases for V and 6 bases for J; bases not matched to a gene: 4. In DNA, the CDR3 is TGTGCCAGCAGCCAAACGCGGGGGGGAGCCGGGGAGCTGTTTTTT. Protein sequence: CASSQTRGGAGELFF.

The chain is built from TRBV10-2 and TRBJ2-7; 8 bases match TRBD2. V was pared by 2 bases and J by 6 bases, with 3 bases of the junction left unmatched. CDR3 length: 13 residues. Germline V lookup: CDR1 WSHSY, CDR2 SAAADI. CDR3 sequence: CASSERGGSEQYF. CDR3 DNA sequence: TGCGCCAGCAGTGAGCGGGGGGGCTCCGAGCAGTACTTC.

This rearrangement joins TRBV6-5 to TRBJ1-4; no reliable D call. Germline V gives CDR1 MNHEY, CDR2 SVGAGI. Trimming took off 5 bases at V and 0 bases at J, with 10 bases between the two ends. This CDR3 has 15 residues. In DNA, the CDR3 is TGTGCCAGCAGTCATAGCTATGCAACTAATGAAAAACTGTTTTTT. Translation gives CASSHSYATNEKLFF.

The CDR3 protein is CASSEGSGGLAKNIQYF. Here the CDR3 DNA reads TGTGCCAGTAGTGAGGGGAGTGGGGGACTGGCCAAAAACATTCAGTACTTC. This chain uses TRBV19 with TRBJ2-4; weak D call: TRBD2 (6 bases). The CDR3 has 17 residues. Trimming removed 5 bases from V and 1 base from J, with 18 bases in between. Germline V lookup: CDR1 LNHDA, CDR2 SQIVND (reference sequence).

CDR3 DNA: TGCGCCAGCACCCTCCCGAATCAGCCCCAGCATTTT. As protein: CASTLPNQPQHF. This chain connects TRBV10-2 to TRBJ1-5; the D is unclear. The germline CDR1 and CDR2 sequences are WSHSY and SAAADI. The CDR3 length is 12 residues. Trimming stripped 7 bases from V and 4 bases from J, with 8 bases between.

The chain couples TRBV9 to TRBJ2-5; TRBD2 aligns across 13 bases. The CDR3 runs 15 residues. Germline CDR1 and CDR2: SGDLS and YYNGEE. Germline trimming cut 4 bases from V and 5 bases from J; bases unmatched to any gene: 5. The CDR3 sequence: CASSPGLAGFETQYF. DNA for the CDR3: TGTGCCAGCAGCCCGGGACTAGCGGGGTTTGAGACCCAGTACTTC.

The gene calls are TRBV6-5 and TRBJ2-7; TRBD2 matches 10 bases. CDR1 and CDR2 from the germline V gene are MNHEY and SVGAGI. V trimming: 8 bases; J trimming: 0 bases; junction bases outside the gene matches: 4. There are 14 residues in the CDR3. The CDR3 coding sequence is TGTGCCAGCTCCGGACTAGCGGCCTCCTACGAGCAGTACTTC. Amino acids: CASSGLAASYEQYF.

The genes are TRBV4-3 and TRBJ1-3, with 7 bases lining up with TRBD1. The CDR3 is made up of 15 amino acids. The V gene end was trimmed by 4 bases and the J gene end by 4 bases; junction bases not matched to a gene: 7. Germline V gene lookup returns CDR1 LGHNA and CDR2 YSLEER. The CDR3 sequence is CASSRATGEGNTIYF. The CDR3 DNA follows: TGCGCCAGCAGCCGAGCTACAGGGGAAGGAAACACCATATATTTT.

The V gene is TRBV19, the J gene TRBJ2-7, with 10 bases that match TRBD1. Looked up from germline, CDR1 is LNHDA and CDR2 is SQIVND (reference sequence). The length of the CDR3 is 15 residues. Trimming cost V 6 bases and J 2 bases; bases outside gene matches: 7. Here the CDR3 DNA reads TGTGCCAGTAGAACCAGGGACAGGGGCCCCTACGAGCAGTACTTC. This codes for CASRTRDRGPYEQYF.

This clone was counted a single time. The J gene is TRBJ1-1, the V gene TRBV5-1, with 8 bases that match TRBD1. The germline CDR1 and CDR2 sequences are SGHRS and YFSETQ. Germline trimming cut 2 bases from V and 5 bases from J; bases unmatched to any gene: 8. The CDR3 is made up of 15 amino acids. The CDR3 DNA reads as TGCGCCAGCAGCTTAGAGACAGGGGCCGCGACTGAAGCTTTCTTT. Its protein is CASSLETGAATEAFF.

The V and J genes are TRBV27 and TRBJ1-6; the match to TRBD1 covers 9 bases. V gave up 6 bases and J gave up 0 bases; unmatched junction bases: 6. This CDR3 spans 17 amino acids. Germline V gene lookup returns CDR1 MNHEY and CDR2 SMNVEV (reference sequence). CDR3 in amino acids: CASRDRGAGSYNSPLHF. As DNA, the CDR3 is TGTGCCAGCAGGGACAGGGGCGCCGGCTCCTATAATTCACCCCTCCACTTT.

The J gene is TRBJ2-1, the V gene TRBV6-5; 9 bases line up with TRBD2. The CDR3 is 15 residues long. The ends lost 4 bases at V and 2 bases at J; junction bases unmatched: 3. Germline-derived CDR1 and CDR2 are MNHEY and SVGAGI. For the CDR3, the DNA is TGTGCCAGCAGTTCTCAGCGGGGGGCCTACAATGAGCAGTTCTTC. This gives the protein CASSSQRGAYNEQFF.

V usage is TRBV5-1 and J usage is TRBJ2-7; a weak D match, TRBD1 (5 bases). Trimming removed 4 bases at V and 0 bases at J, with 14 bases between. Germline CDR1 SGHRS, CDR2 YFSETQ. The CDR3 covers 15 residues. The CDR3 sequence is CASSLSGYSSYEQYF. The DNA of the CDR3 is TGCGCCAGCAGCCTGTCAGGGTACAGCTCCTACGAGCAGTACTTC.

This clone was counted a single time. The V call is TRBV7-8, the J call TRBJ1-1, with D possibly TRBD1 on 6 matching bases. This CDR3 is built from 15 residues. Trimming cost V 3 bases and J 1 base, with 12 bases left between them. Germline assignment: CDR1 SGHVS and CDR2 FQNEAQ. In nucleotides, the CDR3 is TGTGCCAGCAGCTTTTACAGGGCGGCGAACACTGAAGCTTTCTTT. Translated: CASSFYRAANTEAFF.

The chain carries TRBV4-2 and TRBJ2-6; 7 nucleotides align to TRBD1. The CDR3 loop spans 17 amino acids. V shed 1 base and J 9 bases; nucleotides not matched to a gene: 12. The germline gives CDR1 LGHNA, CDR2 YNFKEQ. The CDR3 coding sequence is TGTGCCAGCAGCCAAGCGCCGAATGACAGGGCGGGCAACGTCCTGACTTTC. It translates to CASSQAPNDRAGNVLTF.

This clone was seen only a few times. The genes are TRBV7-9 and TRBJ2-3, with D tentatively TRBD1 (6 bases). This CDR3 has 15 amino acids. Germline CDR1 reads SEHNR; CDR2 reads FQNEAQ (reference sequence). Trimming pared 1 base from V and 5 bases from J, leaving 13 bases between. The CDR3 reads CASSLGWDTQDTQYF. The DNA of the CDR3 is TGTGCCAGCAGCTTAGGGTGGGACACACAAGATACGCAGTATTTT.

The rearrangement uses TRBV4-1 and TRBJ1-2, with unresolved D. There are 14 residues in the CDR3. CDR1 MGHRA and CDR2 YSYEKL come from the germline V gene. V was shortened by 0 bases and J by 4 bases, with 9 bases between the two germline ends. CDR3 in DNA: TGCGCCAGCAGCCAAGAGGGCGCCTCCTATGGCTACACCTTC. Encoded protein: CASSQEGASYGYTF.

V and J are TRBV7-6 and TRBJ2-1; 7 bases are a match to TRBD1. CDR1 is SGHVS, CDR2 FNYEAQ, per germline. V lost 5 bases and J lost 4; bases outside the gene matches: 8. The CDR3 consists of 15 residues. The CDR3 DNA follows: TGTGCCAGCAGCCCGCGACAGGGAGCGTACAATGAGCAGTTCTTC. Translating it yields CASSPRQGAYNEQFF.

The J gene is TRBJ2-2, the V gene TRBV19, with 15 bases aligning to TRBD2. The germline V gene encodes CDR1 LNHDA and CDR2 SQIVND (reference sequence). V shed 4 bases and J 4 bases; nucleotides not matched to a gene: 16. The CDR3 has 21 residues. The CDR3 DNA sequence: TGTGCCAGTAGTACGAAAACCGGACTAGCGGGGGGGCCGCGGGGCACCGGGGAGCTGTTTTTT. Protein product: CASSTKTGLAGGPRGTGELFF.

This chain connects TRBV6-5 to TRBJ1-6; 8 bases align to TRBD1. The V and J ends lost 5 bases and 7 bases, in that order; junction bases with no gene match: 4. The CDR3 consists of 14 residues. In germline, CDR1 is MNHEY, CDR2 SVGAGI. CDR3 residues: CASSPGTGNSPLHF. The CDR3 DNA follows: TGTGCCAGCAGTCCCGGGACAGGCAATTCACCCCTCCACTTT.

This CDR3 reads CSVGAGVGTDTQYF. CDR3 DNA sequence: TGCAGCGTTGGGGCGGGGGTTGGAACAGATACGCAGTATTTT. The chain employs TRBV29-1 and TRBJ2-3; 7 bases fit TRBD2. The CDR3 is 14 amino acids. Trimming removed 4 bases from V and 3 bases from J; junction bases left unmatched: 7. Germline values: CDR1 SQVTM, CDR2 ANQGSEA.

Relative to its sample, this clone is large. CDR3 sequence (DNA): TGTGCCAGCAGCCAAGCCCAGCGGGGATTTACAGATACGCAGTATTTT. It encodes CASSQAQRGFTDTQYF. This chain links TRBV3-1 (or the pseudogene TRBV3-2) with TRBJ2-3; the match to TRBD2 covers 7 bases. The CDR3 is 16 residues long. Unmatched junction bases numbered 7, after V lost 1 base and J lost 3 bases. Germline V gene lookup returns CDR1 LGHDT and CDR2 YNNKEL (reference sequence).

The chain links TRBV7-2 to TRBJ2-5, with a possible D match to TRBD1 (6 bases). Trimming pared 1 base from V and 5 bases from J, leaving 14 bases between. Germline CDR1 SGHTA, CDR2 FQGNSA. This CDR3 comprises 15 residues. Here the CDR3 reads CASSLDLGQWETQYF. The DNA for the CDR3 is TGTGCCAGCAGCTTAGACCTAGGACAGTGGGAGACCCAGTACTTC.